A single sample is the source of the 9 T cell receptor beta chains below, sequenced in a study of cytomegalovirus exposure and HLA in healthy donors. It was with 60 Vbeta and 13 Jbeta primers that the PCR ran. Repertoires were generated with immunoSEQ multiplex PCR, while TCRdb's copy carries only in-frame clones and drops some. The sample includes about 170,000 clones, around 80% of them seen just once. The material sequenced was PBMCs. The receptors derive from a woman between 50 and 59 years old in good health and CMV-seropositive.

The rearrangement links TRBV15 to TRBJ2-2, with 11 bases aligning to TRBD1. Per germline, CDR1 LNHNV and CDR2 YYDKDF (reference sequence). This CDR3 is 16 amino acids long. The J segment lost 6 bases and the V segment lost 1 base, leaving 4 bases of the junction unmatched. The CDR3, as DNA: TGTGCCACCAGCAGAGGCGGACAGGGGGCGCCCGGGGAGCTGTTTTTT. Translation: CATSRGGQGAPGELFF.

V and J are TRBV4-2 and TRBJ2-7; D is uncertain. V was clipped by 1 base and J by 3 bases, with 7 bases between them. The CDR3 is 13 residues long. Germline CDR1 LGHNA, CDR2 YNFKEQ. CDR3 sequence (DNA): TGTGCCAGCAGCCAAGGCCGAGACTACGAGCAGTACTTC. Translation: CASSQGRDYEQYF.

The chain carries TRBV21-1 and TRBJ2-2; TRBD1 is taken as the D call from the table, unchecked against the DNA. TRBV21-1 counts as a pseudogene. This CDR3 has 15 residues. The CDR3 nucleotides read TGTGCCAGCAGCGGCCGGGACAGGGATTCCGGGGAGCTGTTTTTT. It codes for CASSGRDRDSGELFF.

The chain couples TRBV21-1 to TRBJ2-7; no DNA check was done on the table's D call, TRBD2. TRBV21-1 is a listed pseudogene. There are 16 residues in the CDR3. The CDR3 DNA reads TGTGCCCGTCGGGGACTTACCCCGCTAACCACGTACGAGCAGTACTTC. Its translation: CARRGLTPLTTYEQYF.

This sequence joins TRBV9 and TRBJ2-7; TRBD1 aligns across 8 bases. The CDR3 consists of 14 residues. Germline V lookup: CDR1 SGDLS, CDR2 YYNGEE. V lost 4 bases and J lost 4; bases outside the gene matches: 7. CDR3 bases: TGTGCCAGCAGCCCGACAGGGGATAAATACGAGCAGTACTTC. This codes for CASSPTGDKYEQYF.

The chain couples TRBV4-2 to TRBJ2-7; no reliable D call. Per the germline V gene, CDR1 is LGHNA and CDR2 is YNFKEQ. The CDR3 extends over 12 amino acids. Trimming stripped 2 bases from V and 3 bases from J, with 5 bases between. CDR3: CASSQNGYEQYF. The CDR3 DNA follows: TGTGCCAGCAGCCAAAACGGCTACGAGCAGTACTTC.

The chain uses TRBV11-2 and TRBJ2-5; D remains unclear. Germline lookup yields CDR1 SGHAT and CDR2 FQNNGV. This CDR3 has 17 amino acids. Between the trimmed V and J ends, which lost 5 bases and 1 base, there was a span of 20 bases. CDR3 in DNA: TGTGCCAGCAGCCGAAACCGGTTATCGAAGTTCCAAGAGACCCAGTACTTC. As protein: CASSRNRLSKFQETQYF.

The CDR3 DNA follows: TGTGCCAGCAGCTCCGCCCCAGGACAGTCCTCCTACGAGCAGTACTTC. As protein: CASSSAPGQSSYEQYF. This sequence joins TRBV11-2 and TRBJ2-7; TRBD1 is a possible D gene (6 bases). Trimming took off 4 bases at V and 0 bases at J, with 16 bases between the two ends. CDR1 is SGHAT, CDR2 FQNNGV, per germline. This CDR3 comprises 16 residues.

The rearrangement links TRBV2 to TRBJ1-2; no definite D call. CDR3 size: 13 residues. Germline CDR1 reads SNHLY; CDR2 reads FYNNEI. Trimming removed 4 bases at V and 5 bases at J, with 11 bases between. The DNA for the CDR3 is TGTGCCAGCAGTGCTTTGACTGAATATGGCTACACCTTC. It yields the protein CASSALTEYGYTF. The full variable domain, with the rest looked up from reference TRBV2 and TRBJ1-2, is EPEVTQTPSHQVTQMGQEVILRCVPISNHLYFYWYRQILGQKVEFLVSFYNNEISEKSEIFDDQFSVERPDGSNFTLKIRSTKLEDSAMYFCASSALTEYGYTFGSGTRLTVV.